These T cell receptor beta chains were read from a single sample in a study of CD8 T cells in Susac syndrome. TCRdb re-called the immunoSEQ multiplex PCR reads through MiXCR, storing one row per CDR3 protein. Of 100,000 to 150,000 distinct CDR3 sequences in the sample, 90% to 95% were seen once. The specimen was CD8+ T cells from PBMCs. The receptors stem from a human donor with Susac syndrome. The CDR3 runs from the conserved cysteine through the conserved F or W. D genes are given only for firm matches.

d_gene: NA; v_gene: TRBV12-3/TRBV12-4; j_gene: TRBJ2-5; CDR3aa: CASSLVSETQYF
d_gene: NA; v_gene: TRBV30; j_gene: TRBJ1-2; CDR3aa: CAWTRLDGYTF
d_gene: NA; v_gene: TRBV25-1; j_gene: TRBJ2-7; CDR3aa: CASSALDEQYF
d_gene: TRBD2; v_gene: TRBV13; j_gene: TRBJ2-5; CDR3aa: CASSRAGGRQETQYF
d_gene: NA; v_gene: TRBV5-1; j_gene: TRBJ2-1; CDR3aa: CASSLGGGSGFF
d_gene: NA; v_gene: TRBV9; j_gene: TRBJ2-1; CDR3aa: CASSADRGEQFF
d_gene: NA; v_gene: TRBV7-9; j_gene: TRBJ1-2; CDR3aa: CASSFQGDNYGYTF
d_gene: TRBD1; v_gene: TRBV7-8; j_gene: TRBJ2-7; CDR3aa: CASSLASGTGYSYEQYF
d_gene: NA; v_gene: TRBV4-3; j_gene: TRBJ1-1; CDR3aa: CASSQDLGDTEAFF
d_gene: NA; v_gene: TRBV12-3/TRBV12-4; j_gene: TRBJ2-7; CDR3aa: CASSSQGLGEQYF
d_gene: NA; v_gene: TRBV3-1; j_gene: TRBJ2-1; CDR3aa: CASSQTGTEKRDEQFF
d_gene: TRBD2; v_gene: TRBV7-9; j_gene: TRBJ2-7; CDR3aa: CASRGKLAGAYEQYF
d_gene: TRBD2; v_gene: TRBV6-5; j_gene: TRBJ2-1; CDR3aa: CASSYSGSGDEQFF